The 25 T cell receptor beta chains presented below share a single source sample, sequenced in a study of blood T cells in healthy people across ages. The second PCR ran roughly 7 to 12 cycles with a sample-barcoded 5' primer and J-beta primers. TCRdb reprocessed the 5' RACE reads via MiXCR and lists one record per CDR3 protein. The sample shows roughly 800,000 distinct CDR3 sequences, 40% to 65% of them seen only once. Sample: blood. The source is a man older than 75 in good health.

This rearrangement joins TRBV20-1 to TRBJ2-7, with D tentatively TRBD2 (7 bases). This CDR3 is 15 amino acids long. V lost 5 bases, J lost 0 bases, and 17 bases lay in between. Germline V gene lookup returns CDR1 DFQATT and CDR2 SNEGSKA (reference sequence). The CDR3 region has the DNA TGCAGTGCTGGGGGGGGGCTAGCGGTCTCCTACGAGCAGTACTTC. This translates into CSAGGGLAVSYEQYF.

The V gene is TRBV4-1, the J gene TRBJ2-5; no reliable D call. Per germline, CDR1 MGHRA and CDR2 YSYEKL. The V and J ends lost 1 base and 8 bases respectively, with 8 bases between them. The CDR3 runs to 12 residues. Here the CDR3 reads CASSQALGTQYF. Written as DNA, the CDR3 is TGCGCCAGCAGCCAAGCGCTGGGTACCCAGTACTTC.

The V call is TRBV20-1, the J call TRBJ1-2, with 8 bases fitting TRBD1. The CDR3 covers 15 residues. Germline values: CDR1 DFQATT, CDR2 SNEGSKA (reference sequence). Trimming cost V 0 bases and J 2 bases; bases outside gene matches: 5. In nucleotides, the CDR3 is TGCAGTGCTAGAGATTCGAGACAGGGGAACTATGGCTACACCTTC. Encoded protein: CSARDSRQGNYGYTF.

V is TRBV28 and J is TRBJ1-2, with D possibly TRBD1 on 5 matching bases. This CDR3 is 15 amino acids long. V shed 4 bases and J shed 2 bases, with 14 bases lying between them. CDR1 and CDR2 from the germline V gene are MDHEN and SYDVKM. The CDR3 region is CASSSSGDPNYGYTF. The CDR3 coding sequence is TGTGCCAGCAGTTCCTCGGGGGATCCCAACTATGGCTACACCTTC.

This clonotype was detected only a few times. The chain has TRBV9 and TRBJ2-7, with 11 bases matching TRBD1. With 2 bases clipped from V and 0 bases from J, the junction kept 10 bases outside the gene matches. The CDR3 is 18 residues long. Germline V gene sequence: CDR1 SGDLS, CDR2 YYNGEE. The CDR3 reads CASSVGTPDRGRSYEQYF. CDR3 nucleotide sequence: TGTGCCAGCAGCGTCGGTACACCGGACAGGGGGCGCTCCTACGAGCAGTACTTC.

The chain is built from TRBV20-1 and TRBJ1-5; D remains ambiguous. The CDR3 covers 14 residues. Trimming cost V 5 bases and J 3 bases, with 14 bases left between them. Germline lookup yields CDR1 DFQATT and CDR2 SNEGSKA (reference sequence). CDR3 protein: CSAARTGNNQPQHF. The CDR3, as DNA: TGCAGTGCTGCCCGGACCGGGAACAATCAGCCCCAGCATTTT.

The chain couples TRBV5-1 to TRBJ2-3; 11 nucleotides match TRBD1. Germline values: CDR1 SGHRS, CDR2 YFSETQ. J was trimmed by 14 bases and V by 4 bases; bases with no gene match: 12. This CDR3 contains 14 residues. CDR3 loop: CASSPGQGVRDAYF. CDR3 DNA: TGCGCCAGCAGCCCGGGACAGGGGGTCAGAGACGCGTATTTT.

The chain employs TRBV27 and TRBJ2-6, with 7 bases lining up with TRBD2. The CDR3 length is 17 residues. J gave up 2 bases and V 5 bases, and 9 bases lay outside the gene matches. The V gene's germline CDR1 is MNHEY and CDR2 SMNVEV (reference sequence). CDR3 in DNA: TGTGCCAGCAGTCTCCTCTCGGGAGGTGCTGGGGCCAACGTCCTGACTTTC. This gives the protein CASSLLSGGAGANVLTF.

CDR3 DNA sequence: TGCAGTGCTAGCCCGCAGGGGTTTTTGCGCGAGCAGTACTTC. This translates into CSASPQGFLREQYF. The chain joins TRBV20-1 to TRBJ2-7, with D perhaps TRBD1 (6 bases). Germline V CDR1 and CDR2: DFQATT, SNEGSKA (reference sequence). The CDR3 loop spans 14 amino acids. V was clipped by 3 bases and J by 6 bases, with 18 bases between them.

This clonotype turned up a few times. The J gene is TRBJ2-1, the V gene TRBV29-1, with 12 bases aligning to TRBD2. Trimming took 6 bases from V and 6 from J; bases not matched to a gene: 9. CDR3 length: 15 amino acids. Germline lookup yields CDR1 SQVTM and CDR2 ANQGSEA. The CDR3 nucleotides are TGCAGCGTACGAGGACTAGCGGGAAGTAGCAATGAGCAGTTCTTC. Protein: CSVRGLAGSSNEQFF.

A few counts support this clonotype. V is TRBV2 and J is TRBJ1-2; D is unresolved. The CDR3 consists of 14 residues. Germline V lookup: CDR1 SNHLY, CDR2 FYNNEI. Deletions cut 6 bases from V and 1 base from J, with 12 bases between. The CDR3 reads CASRVTGVNYGYTF. As DNA, the CDR3 is TGTGCCAGCAGAGTGACGGGAGTTAACTATGGCTACACCTTC.

The chain has TRBV14 and TRBJ2-4; TRBD1 matches at 8 bases. The J call may be incorrect, as the DNA end agrees better with TRBJ2-7. Germline CDR1 SGHDN, CDR2 FVKESK. This CDR3 spans 16 amino acids. The CDR3 nucleotides read TGTGCCAGCAGCCATCCCTCCCGGGACAGGACCTACGAGCAGTACTTC. Amino acid sequence: CASSHPSRDRTYEQYF.

The rearrangement joins TRBV5-1 to TRBJ2-5; TRBD1 aligns across 8 bases. J lost 5 bases, V lost 2 bases, and 8 bases had no gene match. CDR1 and CDR2 (germline): SGHRS, YFSETQ. This CDR3 spans 15 amino acids. The CDR3 here is CASSFQGAKRETQYF. The CDR3 DNA follows: TGCGCCAGCAGCTTCCAGGGGGCGAAACGGGAGACCCAGTACTTC.

This chain connects TRBV29-1 to TRBJ1-2; 9 bases fit TRBD1. From germline, CDR1 is SQVTM and CDR2 ANQGSEA. The CDR3 extends over 14 amino acids. V was clipped by 5 bases and J by 4 bases; unmatched bases: 8. As DNA, the CDR3 is TGCAGCGTTCTCGACAGGGGGTTAGGCTATGGCTACACCTTC. Its translation is CSVLDRGLGYGYTF.

The sample holds one count of this clonotype. The chain has TRBV20-1 and TRBJ2-3; TRBD1 matches 7 bases. CDR1 and CDR2 (germline): DFQATT, SNEGSKA (reference sequence). Trimming took 5 bases from V and 2 from J; bases not matched to a gene: 7. The CDR3 contains 14 residues. The CDR3, as DNA: TGCAGTGCTCCACGGACAGGACTCACAGATACGCAGTATTTT. Translation: CSAPRTGLTDTQYF.

This clonotype occurred a few times. V is TRBV7-9 and J is TRBJ2-3, with 10 bases identical to TRBD1. The CDR3 length is 15 residues. V shed 4 bases and J 0 bases; nucleotides not matched to a gene: 1. CDR1 is SEHNR and CDR2 is FQNEAQ in the germline V gene (reference sequence). CDR3 sequence (DNA): TGTGCCAGCAGCTCGGACAGGGGGAGCACAGATACGCAGTATTTT. As protein: CASSSDRGSTDTQYF.

The chain has TRBV18 and TRBJ1-2; 8 bases map to TRBD1. Germline values: CDR1 KGHSH, CDR2 LQKENI. V lost 6 bases and J lost 8; bases outside the gene matches: 11. The CDR3 spans 14 residues. CDR3 sequence reads: CASSSGTGQQGYTF. The CDR3 region has the DNA TGTGCCAGCTCTTCCGGGACAGGTCAGCAGGGCTACACCTTC.

The chain links TRBV9 to TRBJ2-3; D perhaps matches TRBD2 (5 bases). The germline V gene has CDR1 SGDLS and CDR2 YYNGEE. V was trimmed by 0 bases and J by 3 bases, leaving 11 bases between them. This CDR3 is built from 15 residues. CDR3 bases: TGTGCCAGCAGCGTAGCTCCTAGCCGGACAGATACGCAGTATTTT. It translates to CASSVAPSRTDTQYF. Complete variable domain (other parts from reference TRBV9 and TRBJ2-3): DSGVTQTPKHLITATGQRVTLRCSPRSGDLSVYWYQQSLDQGLQFLIQYYNGEERAKGNILERFSAQQFPDLHSELNLSSLELGDSALYFCASSVAPSRTDTQYFGPGTRLTVL.

The genes are TRBV7-2 and TRBJ2-2, with a possible D match to TRBD1 (6 bases). The CDR3 contains 17 residues. From germline, CDR1 is SGHTA and CDR2 FQGNSA. V lost 5 bases and J lost 1, with 17 bases in between. The CDR3 DNA follows: TGTGCCAGCAGCGCTACTCCGGGACACCTGAACACCGGGGAGCTGTTTTTT. This gives the protein CASSATPGHLNTGELFF.

The chain carries TRBV20-1 and TRBJ2-1; 9 positions agree with TRBD2. V lost 0 bases to trimming and J lost 5 bases; unmatched junction nucleotides: 8. This CDR3 has 16 amino acids. Germline V CDR1 and CDR2: DFQATT, SNEGSKA (reference sequence). The CDR3 loop is CSARDPGTSPHNEQFF. CDR3 nucleotide sequence: TGCAGTGCTAGAGATCCCGGGACTAGCCCCCACAATGAGCAGTTCTTC.

This chain connects TRBV20-1 to TRBJ2-7, with D possibly matching TRBD2 (6 bases). The germline V and J ends were trimmed by 3 bases and 5 bases, with 23 bases remaining between them. The germline CDR1 and CDR2 sequences are DFQATT and SNEGSKA (reference sequence). This CDR3 region has 16 residues. The CDR3 DNA reads TGCAGTGCTAGCAAGATTCACCGACTAGTCGAACACGAGCAGTACTTC. Translating it yields CSASKIHRLVEHEQYF.

This sequence joins TRBV29-1 and TRBJ2-5, with 7 bases fitting TRBD1. The germline V gene encodes CDR1 SQVTM and CDR2 ANQGSEA. The CDR3 runs 12 residues. J was trimmed by 7 bases and V by 7 bases; bases with no gene match: 9. The CDR3 coding sequence is TGCAGCGGCCAGACAGGGACAGTGACCCAGTACTTC. Its protein is CSGQTGTVTQYF.

On this clonotype itself: Compared with germline, one end of the junction differs, possibly owing to a read error. This chain uses TRBV29-1 with TRBJ2-1; 14 positions agree with TRBD2. The CDR3 length is 17 residues. Germline CDR1 SQVTM, CDR2 ANQGSEA. CDR3 amino acids: CSAEGLAGEFSCNEQFF. CDR3 sequence (DNA): TGCAGCGCTGAGGGACTAGCGGGAGAATTCTCCTGCAATGAGCAGTTCTTC.

Remarks on this clonotype: Compared with germline, one end of the junction differs, possibly owing to a read error. CDR3: CASSVVDQSTDTQYF. Here the CDR3 DNA reads TGTGCCAGCAGTGTAGTTGACCAAAGCACAGATACGCAGTATTTT. This chain joins TRBV9 and TRBJ2-3; no reliable D call. The CDR3 loop spans 15 amino acids. The V gene's germline CDR1 is SGDLS and CDR2 YYNGEE.

This clonotype was observed a handful of times. This chain links TRBV20-1 with TRBJ1-1; unclear D gene. Germline V CDR1 and CDR2: DFQATT, SNEGSKA (reference sequence). Trimming left V 3 bases short and J 4 bases short, with 18 bases between. This CDR3 comprises 15 residues. CDR3 sequence: CSASPWLVSATEAFF. DNA for the CDR3: TGCAGTGCTAGCCCCTGGCTGGTATCTGCCACTGAAGCTTTCTTT.